One sample yielded the 16 T cell receptor beta chains listed below, sequenced in a study of control samples from healthy donors and cancer patients (dated by TCRdb to 2020 to 2021). Library construction relied on the immunoSEQ multiplex PCR assay. Here the immuneACCESS table is served through TCRdb, limited to in-frame sequences with V and J called. Missing clones are a known gap in these copies; in checked studies unresolved V genes cover under half, and the rest lacks a known reason. Present in this sample are 180,000 or so clones, 85% to 95% of which were seen just once. The ten largest clones add up to approximately 4% of the sample. The material sequenced was blood. These receptors all come from an older woman in good health.

V and J are TRBV7-2 and TRBJ1-2, with D unresolved. This CDR3 has 12 residues. V lost 5 bases, J lost 1 base, and 5 bases lay in between. Germline V gene lookup returns CDR1 SGHTA and CDR2 FQGNSA. The CDR3 loop reads CASSPGNYGYTF. The CDR3 DNA reads TGTGCCAGCAGCCCCGGTAACTATGGCTACACCTTC.

The V call is TRBV19, the J call TRBJ1-2, with unresolved D. The CDR3 sequence is 15 residues long. Trimming stripped 2 bases from V and 1 base from J, with 11 bases between. CDR1 LNHDA and CDR2 SQIVND come from the germline V gene (reference sequence). CDR3 region: CASSIRLADNYGYTF. The DNA of the CDR3 is TGTGCCAGTAGTATACGTCTTGCGGATAACTATGGCTACACCTTC.

This chain connects TRBV3-1 (or the pseudogene TRBV3-2) to TRBJ2-5; 9 bases are a match to TRBD2. The CDR3 length is 17 residues. V was clipped by 0 bases and J by 2 bases; unmatched bases: 7. Germline CDR1 reads LGHDT; CDR2 reads YNNKEL (reference sequence). CDR3 residues: CASSQEVLAGTQETQYF. DNA for the CDR3: TGTGCCAGCAGCCAAGAGGTCCTAGCGGGAACTCAAGAGACCCAGTACTTC.

The rearrangement joins TRBV18 to TRBJ2-1, with 9 nucleotides matching TRBD2. This CDR3 region has 17 residues. The germline V gene has CDR1 KGHSH and CDR2 LQKENI. The ends lost 2 bases at V and 7 bases at J; junction bases unmatched: 12. The CDR3 region is CASSPSGGFGVTNEQFF. Here the CDR3 DNA reads TGTGCCAGCTCACCAAGCGGGGGGTTTGGAGTAACGAATGAGCAGTTCTTC.

V usage is TRBV7-9 and J usage is TRBJ1-6, with D unresolved. Trimming pared 5 bases from V and 7 bases from J, leaving 6 bases between. Germline CDR1 SEHNR, CDR2 FQNEAQ (reference sequence). The CDR3 runs 12 residues. The chain's CDR3 is CASSLPNSPLHF. In DNA form, the CDR3 reads TGTGCCAGCAGCCTACCGAATTCACCCCTCCACTTT. The entire variable domain, with the rest obtained from reference TRBV7-9 and TRBJ1-6, is as follows: DTGVSQNPRHKITKRGQNVTFRCDPISEHNRLYWYRQTLGQGPEFLTYFQNEAQLEKSRLLSDRFSAERPKGSFSTLEIQRTEQGDSAMYLCASSLPNSPLHFGNGTRLTVT.

The rearrangement uses TRBV10-3 and TRBJ1-4, with D possibly being TRBD1 (5 bases). The CDR3 sequence is 14 residues long. CDR1 and CDR2 from the germline V gene are ENHRY and SYGVKD. Trimming took off 4 bases at V and 6 bases at J, with 12 bases between the two ends. DNA of the CDR3: TGTGCCATCAGTGCCCAGTGGGGGGATGAAAAACTGTTTTTT. Its protein is CAISAQWGDEKLFF.

The V and J genes are TRBV20-1 and TRBJ1-1, with 10 positions matching TRBD1. V lost 6 bases and J lost 6; bases outside the gene matches: 10. The CDR3 spans 14 residues. Germline loops: CDR1 DFQATT, CDR2 SNEGSKA (reference sequence). The CDR3 bases are TGCAGTGCGAGTCCGGGACAGGGGCGGCCTGAAGCTTTCTTT. Its protein product is CSASPGQGRPEAFF.

This clone was seen only a few times. This chain links TRBV6-5 with TRBJ2-2, with 12 bases fitting TRBD2. CDR1 MNHEY and CDR2 SVGAGI come from the germline V gene. J lost 3 bases, V lost 4 bases, and 3 bases had no gene match. This CDR3 has 16 amino acids. The CDR3 DNA reads as TGTGCCAGCAGTTGGACTAGCGGGGCCCACACCGGGGAGCTGTTTTTT. As protein: CASSWTSGAHTGELFF.

The V call is TRBV5-1, the J call TRBJ1-2; 7 bases are shared with TRBD1. Germline V gene lookup returns CDR1 SGHRS and CDR2 YFSETQ. The junction had 2 bases not matched to a gene; V was cut back by 4 bases and J by 2 bases. The CDR3 totals 13 residues. The CDR3 spells CASSPGQNYGYTF. CDR3 bases: TGCGCCAGCAGCCCGGGACAGAACTATGGCTACACCTTC.

The V call is TRBV24-1, the J call TRBJ2-1, with 10 bases that match TRBD2. V shed 4 bases, J shed 10 bases, and the junction held 3 bases outside the gene matches. CDR3 size: 13 residues. CDR1 is KGHDR and CDR2 is SFDVKD in the germline V gene. The CDR3 DNA reads TGTGCCACCAGTGAGTTTAGCGGGGGGGAGCAGTTCTTC. Protein product: CATSEFSGGEQFF.

The J gene is TRBJ2-5, the V gene TRBV11-3; TRBD1 matches 8 bases. The germline CDR1 and CDR2 sequences are SGHNT and YENEEA. With V trimmed by 5 bases and J by 2 bases, 7 bases remained unmatched. The CDR3 runs 15 residues. The CDR3 loop is CASSKGTGPQETQYF. CDR3 nucleotide sequence: TGTGCCAGCAGCAAAGGGACAGGTCCGCAAGAGACCCAGTACTTC.

This rearrangement joins TRBV7-2 to TRBJ1-1; 8 bases map to TRBD1. Germline loops: CDR1 SGHTA, CDR2 FQGNSA. The CDR3 extends over 15 amino acids. V was pared by 5 bases and J by 4 bases, with 9 bases of the junction left unmatched. The CDR3 DNA is TGTGCCAGCAGCCAATCCTCAGGGGGCGGCACTGAAGCTTTCTTT. Protein sequence: CASSQSSGGGTEAFF.

The CDR3 nucleotides are TGCGCCAGCAGCCGACGCGCCTTGGGGAACTATGGCTACACCTTC. Translated: CASSRRALGNYGYTF. This chain links TRBV4-3 with TRBJ1-2, with D uncertain. CDR1 LGHNA and CDR2 YSLEER come from the germline V gene. Trimming left V 4 bases short and J 2 bases short, with 14 bases between. This CDR3 has 15 amino acids.

This chain connects TRBV20-1 to TRBJ1-4, with 9 bases fitting TRBD1. V lost 3 bases to trimming and J lost 7 bases; unmatched junction nucleotides: 3. This CDR3 comprises 13 residues. Germline V gene sequence: CDR1 DFQATT, CDR2 SNEGSKA (reference sequence). The CDR3 DNA reads as TGCAGTGCTAGTGGGACAGGGATTGAAAAACTGTTTTTT. The encoded protein is CSASGTGIEKLFF.

The V and J genes are TRBV19 and TRBJ2-3, with TRBD2 matching over 7 bases. The CDR3 spans 14 residues. V trimming: 7 bases; J trimming: 0 bases; junction bases outside the gene matches: 4. Germline CDR1 LNHDA, CDR2 SQIVND (reference sequence). The CDR3 DNA follows: TGTGCCAGTAACCCCGGGGGGAGCACAGATACGCAGTATTTT. This gives the protein CASNPGGSTDTQYF.

This clone was picked up a small number of times. The rearrangement links TRBV4-1 to TRBJ1-1; D unresolved. Germline V gene sequence: CDR1 MGHRA, CDR2 YSYEKL. The CDR3 runs to 16 residues. Between the trimmed V and J ends, which lost 1 base and 2 bases, there was a span of 14 bases. CDR3 region: CASSQGEWHLNTEAFF. CDR3 bases: TGCGCCAGCAGCCAAGGGGAATGGCACCTCAACACTGAAGCTTTCTTT.